This T cell receptor beta chain was sequenced for a study of CD8 T cells in ankylosing spondylitis. Study-level points and caveats: Clones tied to disease were said to be significantly enriched in matched ankylosing spondylitis synovial fluid. What appeared characteristic of ankylosing spondylitis blood was a TCR beta motif of eight highly homologous variants. Disease-linked clones, CD8+, were relatively rare in peripheral blood.

This clonotype was found a few times. What it binds is not known. This CDR3 is 13 amino acids long. V shed 7 bases and J shed 6 bases, with 15 bases lying between them. The germline gives CDR1 SNHLY, CDR2 FYNNEI. Quantitative 5'-RACE with molecular barcodes was used to make the TCR beta libraries. TCRdb itself ran the 5' RACE reads through MiXCR, one entry per CDR3 protein. Here the sample spans over 450,000 distinct CDR3 sequences, 10% to 15% being singletons. The V gene is TRBV2, the J gene TRBJ1-1, with TRBD1 as a possible D gene (6 bases). The receptor was isolated from a male donor with ankylosing spondylitis. The material sequenced was blood, either unsorted or a sorted T cell fraction (not recorded which). This chain's CDR3 is CASTGGQVAEAFF. CDR3 in DNA: TGTGCCAGCACTGGGGGGCAGGTAGCTGAAGCTTTCTTT. The full variable domain, in which reference TRBV2 and TRBJ1-1 provide the parts outside the CDR3, is EPEVTQTPSHQVTQMGQEVILRCVPISNHLYFYWYRQILGQKVEFLVSFYNNEISEKSEIFDDQFSVERPDGSNFTLKIRSTKLEDSAMYFCASTGGQVAEAFFGQGTRLTVV.